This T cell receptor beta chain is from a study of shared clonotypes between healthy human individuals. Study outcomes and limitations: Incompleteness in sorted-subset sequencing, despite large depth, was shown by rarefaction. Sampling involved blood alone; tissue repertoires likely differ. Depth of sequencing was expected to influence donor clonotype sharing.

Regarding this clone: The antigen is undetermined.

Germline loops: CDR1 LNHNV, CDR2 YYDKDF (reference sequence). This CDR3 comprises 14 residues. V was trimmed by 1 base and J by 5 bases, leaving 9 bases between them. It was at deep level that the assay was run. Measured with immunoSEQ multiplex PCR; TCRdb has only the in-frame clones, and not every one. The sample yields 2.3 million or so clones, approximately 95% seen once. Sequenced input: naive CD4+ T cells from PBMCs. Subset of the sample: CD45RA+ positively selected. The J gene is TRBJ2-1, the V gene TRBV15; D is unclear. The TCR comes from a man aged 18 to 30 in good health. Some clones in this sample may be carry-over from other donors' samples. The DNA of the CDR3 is TGTGCCACCAGCAGAGTACCACAGAACAATGAGCAGTTCTTC. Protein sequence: CATSRVPQNNEQFF.